This T cell receptor (beta chain) was identified in a study of blood T cell repertoires in COVID-19. Whole-study context: Whether acute or convalescent, the COVID-19 samples came from the United States, Italy and Spain. Sources were T cells, B-cell-depleted T cells, or PBMCs; the material itself was cDNA or gDNA.

The table lists this clone with a count of one. The V gene's germline CDR1 is ENHRY and CDR2 SYGVKD. V was shortened by 3 bases and J by 0 bases, with 20 bases between the two germline ends. The CDR3 has 18 amino acids. As handled by the study authors: Scientists estimated how many nucleated cells there were by amplifying reference gene primers. This table comes from immunoSEQ multiplex PCR, and its TCRdb copy is limited to in-frame clones, with some not included. V and J calls and clone size are copied from that table; D and trimming were computed from the DNA. Seen here are about 110,000 clones, around 84% observed once, and the top ten hold 2.1%.

The receptor was isolated from a human donor in a cohort sampled during active COVID-19. The V call is TRBV10-3, the J call TRBJ1-2; possibly TRBD1 for D (5 bases). Specimen: peripheral blood. The CDR3 is CAISEVGGGFDSNYGYTF. The CDR3, as DNA: TGTGCCATCAGTGAAGTCGGGGGAGGGTTCGATTCTAACTATGGCTACACCTTC.